Below are 11 T cell receptor beta chains sequenced from a single sample in a study of CD8 T cells in Susac syndrome. With random hexamers, 0.5 to 1 ug RNA was reverse transcribed. One entry per CDR3 protein results from TCRdb running MiXCR on the immunoSEQ multiplex PCR reads. The table lists under 300,000 distinct CDR3 sequences, about 96% of them singletons, with 0.08% to 0.11% in the top ten. Material: CD4+ T cells from PBMCs. The receptors were gathered from a human donor with Susac syndrome.

The V gene is TRBV7-3, the J gene TRBJ2-3, with 8 bases that match TRBD2. CDR3 length: 15 amino acids. Germline V gene data show CDR1 as SGHTA and CDR2 as FQGTGA. The trim removed 1 base at V and 1 base at J, leaving 1 base unmatched. CDR3 loop: CASSLIAGRTDTQYF. In DNA form, the CDR3 reads TGTGCCAGCAGCTTAATAGCGGGACGCACAGATACGCAGTATTTT.

J is TRBJ2-7 and V is TRBV11-2; tentatively, D is TRBD1 (6 bases). This CDR3 comprises 11 residues. CDR1 SGHAT and CDR2 FQNNGV come from the germline V gene. V was trimmed by 6 bases and J by 6 bases, leaving 9 bases between them. CDR3 sequence (DNA): TGTGCCAGCAGGGCAGGGGTCGAGCAGTACTTC. Translated: CASRAGVEQYF.

This chain joins TRBV7-3 and TRBJ2-6; D is ambiguous. This CDR3 comprises 15 residues. V lost 4 bases to trimming and J lost 2 bases, with 9 bases between them. Germline CDR1 reads SGHTA; CDR2 reads FQGTGA. The CDR3 DNA reads TGTGCCAGCAGCTCACTGAATACTGGGGCCAACGTCCTGACTTTC. Amino acids: CASSSLNTGANVLTF.

The chain carries TRBV30 and TRBJ1-4; D is perhaps TRBD1 (5 bases). Per germline, CDR1 GTSNPN and CDR2 SVGIG (reference sequence). V lost 1 base and J lost 8, with 5 bases in between. The CDR3 has 11 residues. CDR3 coding DNA: TGTGCCTGGAGTGGACAGGAAAAACTGTTTTTT. Its translation is CAWSGQEKLFF.

The V gene is TRBV12-3 or TRBV12-4, the J gene TRBJ2-7, with 8 bases that match TRBD1. J gave up 6 bases and V 6 bases, and 10 bases lay outside the gene matches. The CDR3 contains 14 residues. The CDR3 DNA is TGTGCCAGCAGATTACAGGGGGGTGGTGGCGAGCAGTACTTC. Translation: CASRLQGGGGEQYF.

The chain combines TRBV20-1 with TRBJ2-1, with 12 nucleotides matching TRBD1. This CDR3 is built from 16 residues. Germline V gene data show CDR1 as DFQATT and CDR2 as SNEGSKA (reference sequence). The junction had 9 bases not matched to a gene; V was cut back by 1 base and J by 8 bases. The CDR3 loop is CSARVSGTGGMDEQFF. CDR3 DNA: TGCAGTGCTAGAGTTTCCGGGACAGGGGGCATGGATGAGCAGTTCTTC.

The chain has TRBV6-5 and TRBJ1-4; 7 bases map to TRBD1. J was trimmed by 5 bases and V by 6 bases; bases with no gene match: 9. Germline values: CDR1 MNHEY, CDR2 SVGAGI. The length of the CDR3 is 15 residues. The CDR3 protein is CASSPRDRLNEKLFF. CDR3 nucleotides: TGTGCCAGCAGCCCACGGGACAGACTAAATGAAAAACTGTTTTTT.

The chain links TRBV11-1 to TRBJ2-1, with 9 bases aligning to TRBD2. The CDR3 consists of 16 residues. V gave up 3 bases and J gave up 2 bases; unmatched junction bases: 5. Germline lookup yields CDR1 SGHAT and CDR2 FQDESV (reference sequence). The chain's CDR3 is CASSFLAGMTYNEQFF. The CDR3 nucleotides read TGTGCCAGCAGCTTTCTAGCGGGGATGACCTACAATGAGCAGTTCTTC. Using reference TRBV11-1 and TRBJ2-1 for the parts outside the CDR3, the full variable domain is EAEVAQSPRYKITEKSQAVAFWCDPISGHATLYWYRQILGQGPELLVQFQDESVVDDSQLPKDRFSAERLKGVDSTLKIQPAELGDSAMYLCASSFLAGMTYNEQFFGPGTRLTVL.

This sequence joins TRBV29-1 and TRBJ1-2; D may be TRBD1 (6 bases). The V gene's germline CDR1 is SQVTM and CDR2 ANQGSEA. The V gene lost 1 base and the J gene lost 0 bases, with 18 bases spanning the gap. The CDR3 length is 17 residues. The CDR3 bases are TGCAGCGTTGAAGTTGGACAGAAGATTTTGTCTAACTATGGCTACACCTTC. It codes for CSVEVGQKILSNYGYTF.

The chain is built from TRBV5-4 and TRBJ1-2, with D perhaps TRBD1 (6 bases). CDR3 length: 12 residues. From germline, CDR1 is SGHNT and CDR2 YYREEE (reference sequence). The V and J ends lost 7 bases and 1 base respectively, with 8 bases between them. CDR3 residues: CASGQSNYGYTF. CDR3 nucleotide sequence: TGTGCCAGCGGACAGAGTAACTATGGCTACACCTTC.

The rearrangement joins TRBV29-1 to TRBJ2-3; tentatively, D is TRBD1 or TRBD2 (5 bases each). The V end was cut by 0 bases, the J end by 2 bases, with 12 bases between. In germline, CDR1 is SQVTM, CDR2 ANQGSEA. This CDR3 is built from 15 residues. CDR3 bases: TGCAGCGTTGAAGATCTGACGGGGCCCACAGATACGCAGTATTTT. Translating it yields CSVEDLTGPTDTQYF.